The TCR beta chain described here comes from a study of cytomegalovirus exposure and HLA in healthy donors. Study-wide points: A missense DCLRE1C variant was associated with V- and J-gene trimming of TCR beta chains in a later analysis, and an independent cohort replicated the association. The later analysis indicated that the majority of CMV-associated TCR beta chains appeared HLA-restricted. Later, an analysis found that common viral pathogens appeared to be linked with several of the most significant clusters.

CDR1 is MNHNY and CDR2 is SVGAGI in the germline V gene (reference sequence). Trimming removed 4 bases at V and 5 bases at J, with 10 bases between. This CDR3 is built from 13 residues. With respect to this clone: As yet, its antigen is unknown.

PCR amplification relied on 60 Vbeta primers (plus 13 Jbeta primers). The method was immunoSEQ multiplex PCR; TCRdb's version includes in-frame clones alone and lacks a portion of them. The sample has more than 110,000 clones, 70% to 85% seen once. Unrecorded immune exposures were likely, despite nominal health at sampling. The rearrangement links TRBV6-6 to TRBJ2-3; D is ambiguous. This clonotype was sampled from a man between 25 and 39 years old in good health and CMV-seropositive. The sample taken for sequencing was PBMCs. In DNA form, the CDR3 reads TGTGCCAGCAGTTCGAACCTAGGAGATACGCAGTATTTT. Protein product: CASSSNLGDTQYF.